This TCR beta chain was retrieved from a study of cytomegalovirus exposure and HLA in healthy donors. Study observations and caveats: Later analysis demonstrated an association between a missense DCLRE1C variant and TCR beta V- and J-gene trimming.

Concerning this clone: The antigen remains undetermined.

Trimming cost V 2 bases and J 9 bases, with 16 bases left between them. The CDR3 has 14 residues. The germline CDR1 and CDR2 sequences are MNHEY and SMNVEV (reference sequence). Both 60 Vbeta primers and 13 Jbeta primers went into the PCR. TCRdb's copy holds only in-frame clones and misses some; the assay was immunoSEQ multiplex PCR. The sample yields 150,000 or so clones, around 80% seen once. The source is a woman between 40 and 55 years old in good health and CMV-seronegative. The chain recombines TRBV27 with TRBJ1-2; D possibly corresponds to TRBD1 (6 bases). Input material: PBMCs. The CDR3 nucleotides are TGTGCCAGCAGTTTAAAGACAGGAGCTTCGAGCTACACCTTC. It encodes CASSLKTGASSYTF.